The 25 T cell receptor beta chains given below trace back to one sample, sequenced in a study of post-analysis software for immune sequencing data (dated by TCRdb to between 2014 and 2017). No antigens are known for them. The library was made by PCR. Sequencing was performed on an Illumina HiSeq 2500. Unique molecular identifiers were incorporated into TCR beta cDNA libraries to reduce PCR and sequencing biases. In-frame beta chains were kept once TCRdb had trimmed the public reads at Q25 with fastp and called clones with MiXCR. For every CDR3 protein sequence, its rows merge into one entry that carries the most common genes and DNA. The sample table lists roughly 620,000 distinct CDR3 sequences, around 44% of them with a count of one. Approximately 1.7% of the sample comes from the top ten. Study-wide conclusions, independent of this receptor: Roughly 5 TRBV segments, including TRBV5-6, TRBV5-1 and TRBV20-1, were significantly more frequent in patients than controls.

Sequenced sample: blood. These receptors all stem from a girl between 5 and 17 years old with multiple sclerosis.

The chain couples TRBV7-8 to TRBJ2-1; 8 positions agree with TRBD2. V trimming: 4 bases; J trimming: 4 bases; junction bases outside the gene matches: 15. Per germline, CDR1 SGHVS and CDR2 FQNEAQ. The CDR3 has 18 amino acids. The CDR3 DNA is TGTGCCAGCAGCTCACTGGGACGAGCGGGAGCCCAATACAATGAGCAGTTCTTC. It specifies CASSSLGRAGAQYNEQFF.

This CDR3 is CASSLEIGEAFF. CDR3 DNA sequence: TGTGCCAGCAGCTTAGAAATTGGAGAAGCTTTCTTT. The V gene is TRBV7-9, the J gene TRBJ1-1; D is unclear. Germline V gene sequence: CDR1 SEHNR, CDR2 FQNEAQ (reference sequence). The V gene lost 1 base and the J gene lost 8 bases, with 8 bases spanning the gap. The CDR3 is 12 amino acids.

With respect to this clonotype: The final CDR3 position lacks the conserved phenylalanine or tryptophan, pointing to a likely read error. This sequence joins TRBV20-1 and TRBJ2-5, with TRBD2 identical over 8 bases. The length of the CDR3 is 17 residues. The V and J ends lost 1 base and 2 bases, in that order; junction bases with no gene match: 12. In germline, CDR1 is DFQATT, CDR2 SNEGSKA (reference sequence). The CDR3 reads CSARGRLNSGMQETQYV. The CDR3 DNA reads as TGCAGTGCTAGAGGCCGATTGAATAGCGGGATGCAAGAGACCCAGTACGTC.

The chain couples TRBV20-1 to TRBJ1-5; D call uncertain. The CDR3 is 12 amino acids. Germline V gene sequence: CDR1 DFQATT, CDR2 SNEGSKA (reference sequence). CDR3 residues: CSASRSGQPQHF. In DNA, the CDR3 is TGCAGCGCTTCCCGTTCGGGTCAGCCCCAGCATTTT.

This chain connects TRBV4-1 to TRBJ2-7; TRBD2 agrees at 8 bases. J gave up 2 bases and V 1 base, and 4 bases lay outside the gene matches. The germline gives CDR1 MGHRA, CDR2 YSYEKL. The CDR3 consists of 15 residues. DNA of the CDR3: TGCGCCAGCAGCCAAGTCAAAGCGGGAGCCTACGAGCAGTACTTC. Its translation is CASSQVKAGAYEQYF.

The CDR3 bases are TGTGCCAGCAGCCACCACAGGGGATCGGCTGGGGCCAACGTCCTGACTTTC. It codes for CASSHHRGSAGANVLTF. The rearrangement uses TRBV3-1 and TRBJ2-6; TRBD1 matches 7 bases. Germline CDR1 and CDR2: LGHDT and YNNKEL (reference sequence). The CDR3 sequence is 17 residues long. V dropped 3 bases and J dropped 2; count of bases not matched to a gene: 7.

The rearrangement links TRBV6-5 to TRBJ2-1, with 14 nucleotides matching TRBD2. Looked up from germline, CDR1 is MNHEY and CDR2 is SVGAGI. The CDR3 extends over 21 amino acids. Unmatched junction bases numbered 12, after V lost 2 bases and J lost 0 bases. The CDR3 loop is CASSYPYTGTSGGYSYNEQFF. CDR3 DNA sequence: TGTGCCAGCAGTTACCCATACACCGGGACTAGCGGGGGCTACTCCTACAATGAGCAGTTCTTC.

Concerning this clonotype: This may come from a read error, since a much larger clone is one base off. The CDR3 does not close with the conserved phenylalanine or tryptophan, likely indicating a read error. The gene calls are TRBV9 and TRBJ2-1; 8 bases are a match to TRBD1. The V gene end was trimmed by 5 bases and the J gene end by 8 bases; junction bases not matched to a gene: 6. CDR3 size: 13 residues. Germline V gene lookup returns CDR1 SGDLS and CDR2 YYNGEE. The CDR3 DNA is TGTGCCAGCAGTCGGACAGGGCGGGATGAGCAGTTCTGC. It codes for CASSRTGRDEQFC.

V gene TRBV7-9 combines with J gene TRBJ2-4, with a tentative D call TRBD2 (5 bases). The DNA end favors TRBJ2-5, so the J call may be wrong. Germline assignment: CDR1 SEHNR and CDR2 FQNEAQ (reference sequence). This CDR3 has 16 residues. The DNA for the CDR3 is TGTGCCAGCAGCTCGAGGGTTGGGCCCACGGAGGAGACCCAGTACTTC. It encodes CASSSRVGPTEETQYF.

The genes are TRBV12-3 or TRBV12-4 and TRBJ2-3; 8 positions match TRBD2. This CDR3 is 14 amino acids long. With 6 bases clipped from V and 5 bases from J, the junction kept 7 bases outside the gene matches. CDR3 coding DNA: TGTGCCAGCAGCTTAAGCGGGAGTGGAGATACGCAGTATTTT. This translates into CASSLSGSGDTQYF.

V is TRBV5-1 and J is TRBJ2-1; D is perhaps TRBD1 (6 bases). The ends were cut back, 6 bases at V and 2 bases at J, with 18 bases in the middle. This CDR3 is 16 amino acids long. Germline V lookup: CDR1 SGHRS, CDR2 YFSETQ. This chain's CDR3 is CASTLAGTLTYNEQFF. In nucleotides, the CDR3 is TGCGCCAGCACTCTTGCCGGGACACTGACCTACAATGAGCAGTTCTTC. Full variable domain (rest looked up from reference TRBV5-1 and TRBJ2-1): KAGVTQTPRYLIKTRGQQVTLSCSPISGHRSVSWYQQTPGQGLQFLFEYFSETQRNKGNFPGRFSGRQFSNSRSEMNVSTLELGDSALYLCASTLAGTLTYNEQFFGPGTRLTVL.

This rearrangement joins TRBV7-2 to TRBJ1-2; no clear D gene. The germline CDR1 and CDR2 sequences are SGHTA and FQGNSA. The CDR3 is made up of 16 amino acids. Trimming left V 1 base short and J 4 bases short, with 16 bases between. The CDR3 region is CASSLVWPMIIYGYTF. In DNA form, the CDR3 reads TGTGCCAGCAGCTTAGTCTGGCCGATGATCATCTATGGCTACACCTTC. The whole variable domain, remainder taken from reference TRBV7-2 and TRBJ1-2, is GAGVSQSPSNKVTEKGKDVELRCDPISGHTALYWYRQSLGQGLEFLIYFQGNSAPDKSGLPSDRFSAERTGGSVSTLTIQRTQQEDSAVYLCASSLVWPMIIYGYTFGSGTRLTVV.

J is TRBJ2-1 and V is TRBV5-1, with 8 bases that match TRBD1. The DNA end is more similar to TRBJ2-7, so the J call may be wrong. CDR3 size: 15 residues. The germline CDR1 and CDR2 sequences are SGHRS and YFSETQ. As DNA, the CDR3 is TGCGCCAGCAGCGAGGGACAGGCTAACTACAATGAGCAGTACTTC. Amino acids: CASSEGQANYNEQYF.

The CDR3 DNA reads as TGCGCCAGCAGCTTGGATGGGACAGGTTTTCTCGAGCAGTACTTC. Its translation is CASSLDGTGFLEQYF. The chain has TRBV5-1 and TRBJ2-4; 8 positions match TRBD1. The DNA end favors TRBJ2-7, so the J call may be wrong. This CDR3 is built from 15 residues. CDR1 is SGHRS and CDR2 is YFSETQ in the germline V gene.

The chain couples TRBV29-1 to TRBJ2-7, with D possibly being TRBD2 (5 bases). The germline gives CDR1 SQVTM, CDR2 ANQGSEA. The CDR3 runs 13 residues. Trimming stripped 1 base from V and 2 bases from J, with 9 bases between. The CDR3 DNA follows: TGCAGCGTTGAAGGGACTGATACCTACGAGCAGTACTTC. Protein product: CSVEGTDTYEQYF.

The rearrangement uses TRBV4-1 and TRBJ1-2; 7 nucleotides line up with TRBD1. Germline CDR1 is MGHRA and CDR2 is YSYEKL. V lost 3 bases, J lost 4 bases, and 14 bases stayed unmatched. The CDR3 sequence is 17 residues long. The CDR3 region is CASSHEGGRAFPYGYTF. The CDR3 DNA is TGCGCCAGCAGCCATGAAGGGGGCAGGGCGTTCCCCTATGGCTACACCTTC.

This clonotype was observed a handful of times. V is TRBV20-1 and J is TRBJ1-2; D unresolved. The CDR3 contains 13 residues. Germline V gene lookup returns CDR1 DFQATT and CDR2 SNEGSKA (reference sequence). Trimming stripped 4 bases from V and 1 base from J, with 10 bases between. This chain's CDR3 is CSATDGRNYGYTF. The CDR3 DNA follows: TGCAGTGCTACGGACGGCCGTAACTATGGCTACACCTTC.

This chain uses TRBV4-2 with TRBJ1-2, with TRBD1 matching over 7 bases. CDR3 size: 14 residues. Germline assignment: CDR1 LGHNA and CDR2 YNFKEQ. V trimming: 1 base; J trimming: 8 bases; junction bases outside the gene matches: 7. The CDR3 DNA reads as TGTGCCAGCAGCCAAGGAAAAGGCAGGGGGGGCTACACCTTC. Its translation: CASSQGKGRGGYTF.

The rearrangement uses TRBV7-9 and TRBJ1-1, with D maybe TRBD1 (5 bases). Trimming removed 1 base at V and 6 bases at J, with 12 bases between. In germline, CDR1 is SEHNR, CDR2 FQNEAQ (reference sequence). The CDR3 sequence is 14 residues long. The CDR3 loop is CASSLVQGWAEAFF. The CDR3 nucleotides read TGTGCCAGCAGCTTAGTTCAGGGATGGGCTGAAGCTTTCTTT.

This clonotype has a handful of counts. The chain couples TRBV12-3 or TRBV12-4 to TRBJ2-4, with D possibly being TRBD1 (6 bases). V was cut by 6 bases and J by 8 bases, with 11 bases left in between. The CDR3 contains 12 residues. Here the CDR3 DNA reads TGTGCCAGCAGCCGGGGACAAGACATTCAGTACTTC. Its protein is CASSRGQDIQYF.

This sequence joins TRBV7-2 and TRBJ2-7, with D uncertain. Trimming removed 4 bases from V and 4 bases from J, with 14 bases in between. Germline values: CDR1 SGHTA, CDR2 FQGNSA. There are 14 residues in the CDR3. The CDR3 DNA is TGTGCCAGCAGCTCAGCAATACCACTTTACGAGCAGTACTTC. Protein sequence: CASSSAIPLYEQYF.

This clonotype was seen only a few times. The chain couples TRBV6-6 to TRBJ2-5, with D perhaps being TRBD1 or TRBD2 (5 bases each). CDR3 size: 17 residues. CDR1 is MNHNY, CDR2 SVGAGI, per germline (reference sequence). Deletions cut 2 bases from V and 5 bases from J, with 21 bases between. The CDR3 DNA follows: TGTGCCAGCAGTTACCCTTCCCGGGACGGGTATTGGGAGACCCAGTACTTC. Protein: CASSYPSRDGYWETQYF.

The CDR3 reads CASSSPLADTQYF. CDR3 nucleotides: TGTGCCAGCAGCTCCCCCCTGGCAGATACGCAGTATTTT. This chain links TRBV7-2 with TRBJ2-3, with D unclear. V dropped 4 bases and J dropped 4 bases, with 9 bases sitting between them. CDR1 is SGHTA, CDR2 FQGNSA, per germline. The CDR3 runs to 13 residues.

This clonotype turned up a few times. V gene TRBV24-1 combines with J gene TRBJ2-6; possibly TRBD1 for D (5 bases). The CDR3 has 15 residues. The ends were cut back, 3 bases at V and 5 bases at J, with 10 bases in the middle. Germline assignment: CDR1 KGHDR and CDR2 SFDVKD. The CDR3 loop is CATSDTMDRANVLTF. CDR3 bases: TGTGCCACCAGTGATACGATGGACAGGGCCAACGTCCTGACTTTC.

The chain links TRBV29-1 to TRBJ1-1; D not certain. V lost 4 bases, J lost 5 bases, and 14 bases lay in between. CDR1 and CDR2 (germline): SQVTM, ANQGSEA. CDR3 length: 13 amino acids. This CDR3 is CSVGSGARTEAFF. The CDR3 coding sequence is TGCAGCGTTGGGTCGGGAGCTAGGACTGAAGCTTTCTTT.